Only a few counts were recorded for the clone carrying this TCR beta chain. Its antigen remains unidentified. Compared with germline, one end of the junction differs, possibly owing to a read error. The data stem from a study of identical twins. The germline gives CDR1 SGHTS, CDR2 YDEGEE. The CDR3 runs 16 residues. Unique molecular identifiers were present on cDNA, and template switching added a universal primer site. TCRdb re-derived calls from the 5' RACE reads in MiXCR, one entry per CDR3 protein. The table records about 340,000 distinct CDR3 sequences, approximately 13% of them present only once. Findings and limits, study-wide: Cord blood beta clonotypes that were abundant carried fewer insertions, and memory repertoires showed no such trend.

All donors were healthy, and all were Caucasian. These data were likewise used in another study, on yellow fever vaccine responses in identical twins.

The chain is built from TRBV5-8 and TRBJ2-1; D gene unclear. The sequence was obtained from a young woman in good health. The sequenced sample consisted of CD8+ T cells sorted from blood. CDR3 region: CASTLVPRSSYNEQFF. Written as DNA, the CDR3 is TGTGCCAGCACCTTGGTCCCAAGGAGCTCCTACAATGAGCAGTTCTTC.